The next 30 T cell receptor beta chains were all read from a single sample in a study of immune evolution from preneoplasia to lung adenocarcinoma. Assay used: immunoSEQ multiplex PCR; TCRdb lists only in-frame clones, some missing. The data contain fewer than 13,000 clones, approximately 80% of them singletons. Sequences were obtained from FFPE minimally invasive lung adenocarcinoma tissue. These receptors were collected from a person aged 70 to 85 with lung adenocarcinoma.

This clone is a singleton in its sample. V usage is TRBV7-3 and J usage is TRBJ2-7; 8 bases align to TRBD2. The junction had 13 bases not matched to a gene; V was cut back by 5 bases and J by 7 bases. CDR3 length: 15 amino acids. The germline V gene encodes CDR1 SGHTA and CDR2 FQGTGA. The CDR3 region is CASSVAGGSHEEQYF. CDR3 DNA: TGTGCCAGCAGCGTTGCGGGGGGAAGTCATGAAGAGCAGTACTTC.

V gene TRBV14 combines with J gene TRBJ2-2; tentative D call: TRBD1 (5 bases). The V gene lost 6 bases and the J gene lost 0 bases, with 20 bases spanning the gap. The germline gives CDR1 SGHDN, CDR2 FVKESK. This CDR3 contains 18 residues. The CDR3 loop reads CASRLGHNTHANTGELFF. As DNA, the CDR3 is TGTGCCAGCAGGTTGGGGCACAACACACACGCGAACACCGGGGAGCTGTTTTTT.

This chain connects TRBV4-1 to TRBJ2-3; 8 bases agree with TRBD2. CDR1 and CDR2 from the germline V gene are MGHRA and YSYEKL. With 4 bases clipped from V and 0 bases from J, the junction kept 6 bases outside the gene matches. The CDR3 is 16 amino acids. CDR3 bases: TGCGCCAGCAGCCCAGGACTAGCCACTAGCACAGATACGCAGTATTTT. It encodes CASSPGLATSTDTQYF.

This clone was counted between two and nine times. This chain connects TRBV5-6 to TRBJ1-5, with no clear D. This CDR3 has 15 residues. V lost 0 bases and J lost 2, with 9 bases in between. Germline V gives CDR1 SGHDT, CDR2 YYEEEE. The CDR3 sequence is CASSLGGIGNQPQHF. CDR3 nucleotide sequence: TGTGCCAGCAGCTTGGGAGGAATAGGCAATCAGCCCCAGCATTTT. The variable domain in full, with the rest retrieved from reference TRBV5-6 and TRBJ1-5, is DAGVTQSPTHLIKTRGQQVTLRCSPKSGHDTVSWYQQALGQGPQFIFQYYEEEERQRGNFPDRFSGHQFPNYSSELNVNALLLGDSALYLCASSLGGIGNQPQHFGDGTRLSIL.

The genes are TRBV18 and TRBJ1-2, with 8 bases identical to TRBD1. V was pared by 1 base and J by 7 bases, with 11 bases of the junction left unmatched. CDR1 KGHSH and CDR2 LQKENI come from the germline V gene. CDR3 size: 16 residues. In DNA form, the CDR3 reads TGTGCCAGCTCACCACTGCTTAACCAGGGGGCAATTGGCTACACCTTC. Translated, it gives CASSPLLNQGAIGYTF.

This clone showed up just once. The CDR3 spells CASSLEGWEGYTF. CDR3 in DNA: TGCGCCAGCAGCTTGGAAGGCTGGGAGGGCTACACCTTC. The V and J genes are TRBV5-1 and TRBJ1-2; D uncertain. V lost 0 bases, J lost 8 bases, and 11 bases lay in between. There are 13 residues in the CDR3. CDR1 SGHRS and CDR2 YFSETQ come from the germline V gene.

The chain has TRBV28 and TRBJ2-7; 10 bases fit TRBD1. Germline CDR1 reads MDHEN; CDR2 reads SYDVKM. Trimming took 4 bases from V and 2 from J; bases not matched to a gene: 8. The CDR3 contains 16 residues. The CDR3, as DNA: TGTGCCAGCAGTTCCCGGGACAGGGGATCTCCCTACGAGCAGTACTTC. Protein sequence: CASSSRDRGSPYEQYF.

V is TRBV11-2 and J is TRBJ1-2, with unresolved D. Trimming took 5 bases from V and 13 from J, leaving 23 bases between them. The CDR3 sequence is 14 residues long. Germline V gene lookup returns CDR1 SGHAT and CDR2 FQNNGV. This chain's CDR3 is CASSPGFSDGVSTF. In DNA form, the CDR3 reads TGTGCCAGCAGCCCGGGATTTTCCGATGGGGTCTCCACCTTC. The full variable domain, its missing parts supplied by reference TRBV11-2 and TRBJ1-2, is EAGVAQSPRYKIIEKRQSVAFWCNPISGHATLYWYQQILGQGPKLLIQFQNNGVVDDSQLPKDRFSAERLKGVDSTLKIQPAKLEDSAVYLCASSPGFSDGVSTFGSGTRLTVV.

This chain links TRBV30 with TRBJ1-2, with D possibly matching TRBD1 (5 bases). The CDR3 runs 13 residues. V was shortened by 0 bases and J by 7 bases, with 12 bases between the two germline ends. The V gene's germline CDR1 is GTSNPN and CDR2 SVGIG (reference sequence). CDR3 sequence reads: CAWSVRTIGGYTF. CDR3 bases: TGTGCCTGGAGTGTACGGACAATAGGTGGCTACACCTTC.

This clone was detected only once. The chain carries TRBV6-1 and TRBJ1-5; TRBD1 is a possible D gene (5 bases). This CDR3 comprises 14 residues. V lost 5 bases, J lost 4 bases, and 12 bases lay in between. The germline V gene encodes CDR1 MNHNS and CDR2 SASEGT. The CDR3 nucleotides read TGTGCCAGCAGTAGCTTGACAGATAATCAGCCCCAGCATTTT. Translating gives CASSSLTDNQPQHF.

V and J are TRBV7-9 and TRBJ2-1; 9 bases map to TRBD2. The CDR3 consists of 14 residues. V dropped 0 bases and J dropped 8; count of bases not matched to a gene: 2. CDR1 and CDR2 (germline): SEHNR, FQNEAQ (reference sequence). CDR3 coding DNA: TGTGCCAGCAGCTTAGCGCGGGGGGGCGATGAGCAGTTCTTC. This sequence encodes CASSLARGGDEQFF.

In DNA, the CDR3 is TGCGCCAGCAGCCAGTTTCAGGGCGAGCAGTACTTC. Residues: CASSQFQGEQYF. This chain links TRBV4-1 with TRBJ2-7, with TRBD1 as a possible D gene (5 bases). CDR1 is MGHRA, CDR2 YSYEKL, per germline. Trimming removed 3 bases at V and 6 bases at J, with 9 bases between. This CDR3 contains 12 residues.

On this clone itself: One end of the junction fails to match germline, which may point to a read error. This rearrangement joins TRBV14 to TRBJ1-1, with D possibly matching TRBD1 (6 bases). Germline values: CDR1 SGHDN, CDR2 FVKESK. The CDR3 is 13 residues long. The DNA of the CDR3 is TGTGCCAGCAGCCAGAAGACAGGACGTGAAGCTTTTTTT. It yields the protein CASSQKTGREAFF.

A single count supports this clone. This chain connects TRBV6-5 to TRBJ2-7, with 7 bases that match TRBD1. The length of the CDR3 is 14 residues. CDR1 is MNHEY and CDR2 is SVGAGI in the germline V gene. J was trimmed by 0 bases and V by 6 bases; bases with no gene match: 5. The CDR3 nucleotides are TGTGCCAGCAGGCAGACAGGGAGCTCCTACGAGCAGTACTTC. It codes for CASRQTGSSYEQYF.

In its sample, this clone was seen a few times. The rearrangement uses TRBV6-5 and TRBJ1-3; D is unresolved. There are 13 residues in the CDR3. Germline V gene data show CDR1 as MNHEY and CDR2 as SVGAGI. The V end lost 8 bases, the J end lost 0 bases, and 8 bases lay between the germline ends. CDR3 sequence reads: CASGRGSGNTIYF. DNA of the CDR3: TGTGCCAGCGGCAGAGGCTCTGGAAACACCATATATTTT.

The chain employs TRBV7-8 and TRBJ1-1; no firm D call. CDR3 length equals 14 residues. CDR1 and CDR2 from the germline V gene are SGHVS and FQNEAQ. The ends were cut back, 7 bases at V and 1 base at J, with 13 bases in the middle. CDR3 DNA sequence: TGTGCCAGCACCCTTATCCAGGAGAACACTGAAGCTTTCTTT. Translation: CASTLIQENTEAFF. Looking up the rest from reference TRBV7-8 and TRBJ1-1 gives the full variable domain: GAGVSQSPRYKVAKRGQDVALRCDPISGHVSLFWYQQALGQGPEFLTYFQNEAQLDKSGLPSDRFFAERPEGSVSTLKIQRTQQEDSAVYLCASTLIQENTEAFFGQGTRLTVV.

The chain links TRBV30 to TRBJ1-1, with D uncertain. CDR3 length equals 13 residues. CDR1 is GTSNPN and CDR2 is SVGIG in the germline V gene (reference sequence). CDR3 nucleotide sequence: TGTGCACGGAGTTTGGGGTCGAACACTGAAGCTTTCTTT. Residues: CARSLGSNTEAFF.

The chain recombines TRBV11-2 with TRBJ2-2; 9 nucleotides line up with TRBD1. Germline V lookup: CDR1 SGHAT, CDR2 FQNNGV. J lost 5 bases, V lost 2 bases, and 3 bases had no gene match. The CDR3 covers 15 residues. The CDR3 reads CASSLTGGRTGELFF. For the CDR3, the DNA is TGTGCCAGCAGCTTAACAGGGGGCCGAACCGGGGAGCTGTTTTTT.

V gene TRBV29-1 combines with J gene TRBJ2-6, with D possibly matching TRBD1 (6 bases). The CDR3 totals 16 residues. Germline V CDR1 and CDR2: SQVTM, ANQGSEA. The ends were cut back, 5 bases at V and 3 bases at J, with 17 bases in the middle. CDR3 region: CSVIQGYGNGANVLTF. DNA of the CDR3: TGCAGCGTTATACAGGGATACGGAAATGGGGCCAACGTCCTGACTTTC.

This sequence joins TRBV6-1 and TRBJ2-2; D gene ambiguous. The germline CDR1 and CDR2 sequences are MNHNS and SASEGT. This CDR3 spans 14 amino acids. The ends were cut back, 4 bases at V and 7 bases at J, with 13 bases in the middle. The CDR3 region is CASSGLRDNGELFF. DNA of the CDR3: TGTGCCAGCAGTGGTCTAAGAGATAACGGGGAGCTGTTTTTT.

In its sample, this clone is medium-sized. The chain uses TRBV30 and TRBJ2-7; D gene ambiguous. The CDR3 length is 12 residues. CDR1 is GTSNPN, CDR2 SVGIG, per germline (reference sequence). Trimming pared 3 bases from V and 5 bases from J, leaving 11 bases between. The CDR3 bases are TGTGCCTGGAGCCAAACGTCCGACGAGCAGTACTTC. It yields the protein CAWSQTSDEQYF.

This clone was detected once. This rearrangement joins TRBV19 to TRBJ2-7, with 12 bases that match TRBD2. This CDR3 spans 16 amino acids. Germline assignment: CDR1 LNHDA and CDR2 SQIVND (reference sequence). With V trimmed by 7 bases and J by 0 bases, 7 bases remained unmatched. The CDR3 nucleotides are TGTGCCAGTACCCGGACTAGCGGGACGAGCTCCTACGAGCAGTACTTC. Encoded protein: CASTRTSGTSSYEQYF.

This chain uses TRBV5-4 with TRBJ1-5, with 9 positions matching TRBD1. V trimming: 0 bases; J trimming: 6 bases; junction bases outside the gene matches: 7. Germline CDR1 SGHNT, CDR2 YYREEE (reference sequence). The CDR3 has 16 residues. The CDR3 protein is CASSLEGTGSIQPQHF. CDR3 DNA sequence: TGTGCCAGCAGCTTGGAAGGGACAGGGTCAATTCAGCCCCAGCATTTT.

J is TRBJ2-1 and V is TRBV18; D unresolved. CDR3 length equals 13 residues. V lost 3 bases and J lost 5, with 8 bases in between. Germline V gene data show CDR1 as KGHSH and CDR2 as LQKENI. CDR3 loop: CASSPPPHNEQFF. The CDR3 nucleotides are TGTGCCAGCTCACCGCCTCCCCACAATGAGCAGTTCTTC.

The rearrangement uses TRBV7-9 and TRBJ1-1, with TRBD1 matching 10 bases. V trimming: 1 base; J trimming: 5 bases; junction bases outside the gene matches: 4. Germline CDR1 SEHNR, CDR2 FQNEAQ (reference sequence). The CDR3 sequence is 15 residues long. The CDR3 nucleotides are TGTGCCAGCAGCTTAGTTGGACAGGGGGGGACTGAAGCTTTCTTT. This codes for CASSLVGQGGTEAFF.

The rearrangement uses TRBV11-3 and TRBJ1-3; D is ambiguous. Germline V CDR1 and CDR2: SGHNT, YENEEA. V was shortened by 3 bases and J by 4 bases, with 10 bases between the two germline ends. This CDR3 has 14 residues. CDR3 in amino acids: CASSLAAVGNTIYF. CDR3 DNA: TGTGCCAGCAGCTTGGCGGCAGTCGGAAACACCATATATTTT.

The rearrangement uses TRBV28 and TRBJ2-1, with D perhaps assigned TRBD1 or TRBD2 (5 bases each). The V end was cut by 8 bases, the J end by 15 bases, with 20 bases between. Germline assignment: CDR1 MDHEN and CDR2 SYDVKM. The CDR3 sequence is 12 residues long. Here the CDR3 reads CASPSQAGTWFF. The CDR3 nucleotides are TGTGCCAGCCCCTCCCAGGCCGGGACCTGGTTCTTC. Drawing the rest from reference TRBV28 and TRBJ2-1, the complete variable domain is DVKVTQSSRYLVKRTGEKVFLECVQDMDHENMFWYRQDPGLGLRLIYFSYDVKMKEKGDIPEGYSVSREKKERFSLILESASTNQTSMYLCASPSQAGTWFFGPGTRLTVL.

CDR3 coding DNA: TGTGCCAGCACCCTCGGGCAGACCGGGGATACGCAGTATTTT. It codes for CASTLGQTGDTQYF. The chain carries TRBV28 and TRBJ2-3; D gene unclear. V was shortened by 7 bases and J by 6 bases, with 17 bases between the two germline ends. From germline, CDR1 is MDHEN and CDR2 SYDVKM. The CDR3 has 14 residues.

There are a few counts of this clone. The J gene is TRBJ1-2, the V gene TRBV7-3; TRBD1 aligns across 10 bases. After removal of 3 bases from V and 2 bases from J, the junction contained 6 bases not matched to a gene. The CDR3 is made up of 16 amino acids. Germline V gene sequence: CDR1 SGHTA, CDR2 FQGTGA. The CDR3 here is CASSFGGTGANYGYTF. Written as DNA, the CDR3 is TGTGCCAGCAGCTTCGGGGGGACAGGGGCCAACTATGGCTACACCTTC.

The chain employs TRBV7-2 and TRBJ2-1; TRBD2 is a possible D gene (7 bases). CDR1 SGHTA and CDR2 FQGNSA come from the germline V gene. Trimming removed 5 bases from V and 2 bases from J, with 13 bases in between. The CDR3 is made up of 15 amino acids. The CDR3 reads CASSPTGGPYNEQFF. In nucleotides, the CDR3 is TGTGCCAGCAGCCCAACGGGGGGCCCCTACAATGAGCAGTTCTTC.